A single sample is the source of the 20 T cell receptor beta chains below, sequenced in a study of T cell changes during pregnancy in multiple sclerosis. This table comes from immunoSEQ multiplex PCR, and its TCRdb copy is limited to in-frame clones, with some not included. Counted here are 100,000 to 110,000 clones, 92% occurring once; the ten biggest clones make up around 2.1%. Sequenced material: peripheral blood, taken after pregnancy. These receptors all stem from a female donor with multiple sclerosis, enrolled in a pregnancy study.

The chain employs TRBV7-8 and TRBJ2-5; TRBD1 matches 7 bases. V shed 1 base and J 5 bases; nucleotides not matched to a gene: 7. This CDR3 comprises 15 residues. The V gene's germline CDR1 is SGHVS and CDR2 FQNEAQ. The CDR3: CASSLDLGGGETQYF. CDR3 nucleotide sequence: TGTGCCAGCAGCTTAGATTTAGGGGGCGGGGAGACCCAGTACTTC.

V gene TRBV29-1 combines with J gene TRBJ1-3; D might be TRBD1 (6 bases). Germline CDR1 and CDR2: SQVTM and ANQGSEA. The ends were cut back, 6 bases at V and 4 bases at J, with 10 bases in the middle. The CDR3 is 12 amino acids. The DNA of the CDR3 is TGCAGCGTGGGAACAGGGGGAAACACCATATATTTT. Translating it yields CSVGTGGNTIYF.

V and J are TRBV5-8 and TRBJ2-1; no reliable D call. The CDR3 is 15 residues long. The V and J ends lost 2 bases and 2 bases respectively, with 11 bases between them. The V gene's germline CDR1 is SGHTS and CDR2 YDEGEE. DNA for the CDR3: TGTGCCAGCAGCTTAGGTGAAACTACCTACAATGAGCAGTTCTTC. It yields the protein CASSLGETTYNEQFF. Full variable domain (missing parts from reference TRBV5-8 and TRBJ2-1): EAGVTQSPTHLIKTRGQQATLRCSPISGHTSVYWYQQALGLGLQFLLWYDEGEERNRGNFPPRFSGRQFPNYSSELNVNALELEDSALYLCASSLGETTYNEQFFGPGTRLTVL.

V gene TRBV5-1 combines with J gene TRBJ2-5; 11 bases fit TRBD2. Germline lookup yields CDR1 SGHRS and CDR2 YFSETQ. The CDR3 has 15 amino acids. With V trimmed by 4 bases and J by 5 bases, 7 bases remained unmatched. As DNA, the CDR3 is TGCGCCAGCAGCCACGGGACTAGCGGCCCGGAGACCCAGTACTTC. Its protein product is CASSHGTSGPETQYF.

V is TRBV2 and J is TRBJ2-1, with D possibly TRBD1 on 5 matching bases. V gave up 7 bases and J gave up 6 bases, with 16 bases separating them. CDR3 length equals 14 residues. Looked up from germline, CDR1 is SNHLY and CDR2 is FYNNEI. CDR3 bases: TGTGCCAGCAAACTCCTAGTAGGGGTCAATGAGCAGTTCTTC. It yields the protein CASKLLVGVNEQFF. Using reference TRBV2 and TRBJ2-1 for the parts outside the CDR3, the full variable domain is EPEVTQTPSHQVTQMGQEVILRCVPISNHLYFYWYRQILGQKVEFLVSFYNNEISEKSEIFDDQFSVERPDGSNFTLKIRSTKLEDSAMYFCASKLLVGVNEQFFGPGTRLTVL.

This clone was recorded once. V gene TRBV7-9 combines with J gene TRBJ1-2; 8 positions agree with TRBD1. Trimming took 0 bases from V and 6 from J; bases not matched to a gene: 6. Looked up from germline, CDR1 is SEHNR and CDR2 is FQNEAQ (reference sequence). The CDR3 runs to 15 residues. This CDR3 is CASSLAGGTGNGYTF. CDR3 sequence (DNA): TGTGCCAGCAGCTTAGCCGGGGGGACAGGCAATGGCTACACCTTC.

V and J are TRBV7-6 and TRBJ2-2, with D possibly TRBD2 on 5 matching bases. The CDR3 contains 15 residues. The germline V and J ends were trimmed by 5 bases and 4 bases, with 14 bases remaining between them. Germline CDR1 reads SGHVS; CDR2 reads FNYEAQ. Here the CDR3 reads CASSPVDFGTGELFF. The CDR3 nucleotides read TGTGCCAGCAGCCCGGTGGACTTCGGCACCGGGGAGCTGTTTTTT.

The CDR3 DNA follows: TGTGCCAGCAGTAGGGACAGCAACTATGGCTACACCTTC. It encodes CASSRDSNYGYTF. This chain joins TRBV6-5 and TRBJ1-2; 7 nucleotides match TRBD1. V was pared by 5 bases and J by 2 bases, with 2 bases of the junction left unmatched. From germline, CDR1 is MNHEY and CDR2 SVGAGI. The CDR3 extends over 13 amino acids.

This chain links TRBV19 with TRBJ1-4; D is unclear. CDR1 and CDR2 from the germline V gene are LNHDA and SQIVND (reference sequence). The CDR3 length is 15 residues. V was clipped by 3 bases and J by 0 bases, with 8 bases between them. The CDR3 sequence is CASSIGSSTNEKLFF. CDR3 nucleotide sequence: TGTGCCAGTAGTATTGGGAGCTCAACTAATGAAAAACTGTTTTTT.

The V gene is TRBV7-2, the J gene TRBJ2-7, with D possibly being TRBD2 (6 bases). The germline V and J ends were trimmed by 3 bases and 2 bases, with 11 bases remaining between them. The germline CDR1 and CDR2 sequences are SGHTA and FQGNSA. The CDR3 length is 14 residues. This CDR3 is CASSLGGAAYEQYF. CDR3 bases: TGTGCCAGCAGCTTGGGCGGGGCAGCCTACGAGCAGTACTTC.

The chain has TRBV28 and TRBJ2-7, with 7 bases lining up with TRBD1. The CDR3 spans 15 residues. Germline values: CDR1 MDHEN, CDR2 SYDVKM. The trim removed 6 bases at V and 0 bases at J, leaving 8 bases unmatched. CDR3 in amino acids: CASRKRGPSSYEQYF. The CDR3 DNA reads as TGTGCCAGCAGAAAAAGGGGGCCTAGCTCCTACGAGCAGTACTTC.

In nucleotides, the CDR3 is TGCGCCAGCAGCCAAGGGACAGGGGGCACTAATGAAAAACTGTTTTTT. The encoded protein is CASSQGTGGTNEKLFF. This chain links TRBV4-1 with TRBJ1-4; 11 bases match TRBD1. Germline CDR1 reads MGHRA; CDR2 reads YSYEKL. This CDR3 spans 16 amino acids. V lost 1 base and J lost 2; bases outside the gene matches: 0.

As DNA, the CDR3 is TGTGCCAGCAGTTCTGGACTAGCGGGAGGGCCTGGGCAAGAGACCCAGTACTTC. The encoded protein is CASSSGLAGGPGQETQYF. The rearrangement links TRBV27 to TRBJ2-5; 15 bases align to TRBD2. With V trimmed by 4 bases and J by 2 bases, 8 bases remained unmatched. Looked up from germline, CDR1 is MNHEY and CDR2 is SMNVEV (reference sequence). CDR3 length equals 18 residues.

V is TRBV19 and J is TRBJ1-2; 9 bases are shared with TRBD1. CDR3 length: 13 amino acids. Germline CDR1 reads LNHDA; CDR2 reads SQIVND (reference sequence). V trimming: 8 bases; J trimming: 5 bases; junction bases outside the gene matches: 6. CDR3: CASARGQGYGYTF. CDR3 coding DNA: TGTGCCAGTGCCCGGGGACAGGGTTATGGCTACACCTTC. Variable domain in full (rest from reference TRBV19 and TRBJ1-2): DGGITQSPKYLFRKEGQNVTLSCEQNLNHDAMYWYRQDPGQGLRLIYYSQIVNDFQKGDIAEGYSVSREKKESFPLTVTSAQKNPTAFYLCASARGQGYGYTFGSGTRLTVV.

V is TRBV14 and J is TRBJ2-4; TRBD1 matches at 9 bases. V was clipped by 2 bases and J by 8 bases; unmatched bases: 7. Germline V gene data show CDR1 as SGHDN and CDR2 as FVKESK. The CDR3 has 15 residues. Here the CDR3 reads CASSQITGGADIQYF. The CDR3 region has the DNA TGTGCCAGCAGCCAAATAACAGGGGGCGCGGACATTCAGTACTTC.

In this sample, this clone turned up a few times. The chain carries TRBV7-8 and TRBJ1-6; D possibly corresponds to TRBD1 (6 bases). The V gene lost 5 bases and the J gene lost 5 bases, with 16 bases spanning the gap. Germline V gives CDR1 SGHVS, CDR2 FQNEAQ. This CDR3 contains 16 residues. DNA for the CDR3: TGTGCCAGCAGCCGACTCCGGGACACCCATAATTCACCCCTCCACTTT. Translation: CASSRLRDTHNSPLHF.

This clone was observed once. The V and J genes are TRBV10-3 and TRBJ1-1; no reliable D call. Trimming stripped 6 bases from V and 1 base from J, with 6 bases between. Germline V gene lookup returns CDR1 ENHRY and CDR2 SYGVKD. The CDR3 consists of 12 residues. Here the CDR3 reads CAIRTANTEAFF. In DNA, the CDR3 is TGTGCCATCAGAACAGCGAACACTGAAGCTTTCTTT.

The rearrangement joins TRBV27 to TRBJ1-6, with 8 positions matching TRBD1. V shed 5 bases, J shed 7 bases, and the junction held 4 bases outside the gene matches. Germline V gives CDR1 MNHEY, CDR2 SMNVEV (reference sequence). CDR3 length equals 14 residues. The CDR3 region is CASSLRTGNSPLHF. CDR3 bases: TGTGCCAGCAGTCTACGGACAGGGAATTCACCCCTCCACTTT.

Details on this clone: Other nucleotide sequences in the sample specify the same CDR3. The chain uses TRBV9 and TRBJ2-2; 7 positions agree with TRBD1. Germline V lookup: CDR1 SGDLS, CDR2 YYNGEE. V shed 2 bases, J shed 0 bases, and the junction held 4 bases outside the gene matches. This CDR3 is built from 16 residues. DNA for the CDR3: TGTGCCAGCAGCGTTTCAGGGGGTTCGAACACCGGGGAGCTGTTTTTT. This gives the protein CASSVSGGSNTGELFF.

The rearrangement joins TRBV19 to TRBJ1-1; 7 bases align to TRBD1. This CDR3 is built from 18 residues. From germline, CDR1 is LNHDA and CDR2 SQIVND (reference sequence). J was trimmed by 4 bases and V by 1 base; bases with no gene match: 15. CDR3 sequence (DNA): TGTGCCAGTAGTATAGTTTTTCCACACAGGGGACGAGGCACTGAAGCTTTCTTT. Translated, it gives CASSIVFPHRGRGTEAFF.